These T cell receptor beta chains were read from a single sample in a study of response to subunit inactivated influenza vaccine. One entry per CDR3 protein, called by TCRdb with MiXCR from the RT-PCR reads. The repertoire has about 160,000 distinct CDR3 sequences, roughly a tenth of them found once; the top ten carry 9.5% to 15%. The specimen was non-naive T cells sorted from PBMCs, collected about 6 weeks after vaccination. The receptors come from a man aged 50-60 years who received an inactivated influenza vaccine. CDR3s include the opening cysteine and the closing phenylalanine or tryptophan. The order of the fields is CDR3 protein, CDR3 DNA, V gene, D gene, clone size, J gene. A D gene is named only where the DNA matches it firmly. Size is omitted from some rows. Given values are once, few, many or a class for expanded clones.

CASSFQSTGGRNQPQHF TGTGCCAGCAGTTTCCAGTCGACAGGGGGCCGGAATCAGCCCCAGCATTTT TRBV12-3/TRBV12-4 TRBD1 many TRBJ1-5
CASTLVGAGEKLFF TGTGCCAGCACCCTCGTAGGGGCAGGGGAAAAACTGTTTTTT TRBV12-3/TRBV12-4 . many TRBJ1-4
CSARDLDRPPYNEQFF TGCAGTGCTAGAGATTTGGACAGGCCGCCTTACAATGAGCAGTTCTTC TRBV20-1 TRBD1 many TRBJ2-1
CASSYSRDRGSDTQYF TGTGCCAGCAGTTACTCGAGGGACAGGGGTTCAGATACGCAGTATTTT TRBV6-5 TRBD1 . TRBJ2-3
CASDRSGSYEQYF TGTGCCAGTGACAGGTCGGGGTCCTACGAGCAGTACTTC TRBV28 . many TRBJ2-7
CASSSGGGNNNEQFF TGTGCCAGCAGTTCAGGTGGGGGAAACAACAATGAGCAGTTCTTC TRBV28 . many TRBJ2-1
CASSMTGGEYGYTF TGCGCCAGTTCGATGACGGGAGGGGAGTATGGCTACACCTTC TRBV4-3 . few TRBJ1-2
CASSQGRGAGNTIYF TGTGCCAGCAGCCAAGGACGGGGGGCTGGAAACACCATATATTTT TRBV3-1 . many TRBJ1-3
CASSQVSKDTEAFF TGTGCCAGCAGCCAAGTCTCGAAGGACACTGAAGCTTTCTTT TRBV3-1 . few TRBJ1-1
CAISESTYQETQYF TGTGCCATCAGTGAGTCGACATACCAAGAGACCCAGTACTTC TRBV10-3 . many TRBJ2-5
CAAGGGMYYGYTF TGTGCCGCAGGAGGGGGGATGTACTATGGCTACACCTTC TRBV6-2/TRBV6-3 . few TRBJ1-2
CSARDGGGAYEQYF TGCAGTGCTAGAGATGGAGGGGGGGCCTACGAGCAGTACTTC TRBV20-1 . medium-sized TRBJ2-7
CSAQVGGSYEQYF TGCAGTGCCCAGGTCGGGGGGTCCTACGAGCAGTACTTC TRBV20-1 TRBD2 few TRBJ2-7
CSVEVGFAAGTDTQYF TGCAGCGTTGAAGTGGGGTTCGCGGCGGGCACAGATACGCAGTATTTT TRBV29-1 . many TRBJ2-3
CASSLVWGPYEQYF TGCGCCAGCAGCCTGGTTTGGGGGCCCTACGAGCAGTACTTC TRBV5-1 . few TRBJ2-7
CASSFNRQETQYF TGTGCCAGCAGCTTTAACAGGCAAGAGACCCAGTACTTC TRBV7-2 . few TRBJ2-5
CASSSTPAYEQYF TGTGCCAGCAGCTCTACACCAGCCTACGAGCAGTACTTC TRBV12-3/TRBV12-4 . few TRBJ2-7
CSARLQGFSYEQYF TGCAGTGCTAGGTTACAGGGGTTCTCCTACGAGCAGTACTTC TRBV20-1 TRBD1 many TRBJ2-7
CASSLTKEETQYF TGTGCCAGCAGCTTAACCAAGGAAGAGACCCAGTACTTC TRBV7-3 . many TRBJ2-5
CASSVASQNTEAFF TGTGCCAGCAGCGTAGCTTCGCAGAACACTGAAGCTTTCTTT TRBV9 . few TRBJ1-1
CASRETGGRTDTQYF TGTGCCAGCAGGGAAACAGGGGGCCGCACAGATACGCAGTATTTT TRBV28 TRBD1 few TRBJ2-3
CASRLTRARSYGYTF TGTGCCAGCAGATTGACAAGGGCGAGATCCTATGGCTACACCTTC TRBV28 . . TRBJ1-2
CASRSLSGAGNTIYF TGTGCCAGCAGGTCCTTATCGGGGGCCGGAAACACCATATATTTT TRBV28 . few TRBJ1-3
CATSIAVGSYNEQFF TGTGCCACCAGCATAGCGGTAGGGTCCTACAATGAGCAGTTCTTC TRBV15 . . TRBJ2-1
CASRTGRGRSYEQYF TGTGCCAGCAGAACCGGACGTGGGAGATCCTACGAGCAGTACTTC TRBV6-1 . . TRBJ2-7
CASKLDVYNEQFF TGTGCCAGCAAACTCGACGTCTACAATGAGCAGTTCTTC TRBV12-3/TRBV12-4 . . TRBJ2-1
CSARDFRGDSPLHF TGCAGTGCTAGAGATTTCAGGGGCGATTCACCCCTCCACTTT TRBV20-1 . . TRBJ1-6
CASSYSTVGNIQYF TGTGCCAGCAGTTACTCGACCGTCGGAAACATTCAGTACTTC TRBV6-5 . few TRBJ2-4
CAISEASGTGAYGYTF TGTGCCATCAGTGAGGCCTCCGGGACAGGCGCCTATGGCTACACCTTC TRBV10-3 TRBD1 . TRBJ1-2
CASSLGTSADTQYF TGTGCCAGCAGTTTGGGGACTAGCGCCGATACGCAGTATTTT TRBV28 TRBD2 many TRBJ2-3
CRGLAGALDNEQFF TGCAGAGGACTAGCGGGAGCTCTTGACAATGAGCAGTTCTTC TRBV20-1 TRBD2 few TRBJ2-1
CASSTNRDKGEQFF TGTGCCAGCAGTACTAACCGGGACAAGGGTGAGCAGTTCTTC TRBV6-2/TRBV6-3 . few TRBJ2-1
CASSWRQGRDEQYF TGTGCCAGCAGCTGGCGGCAGGGTAGGGACGAGCAGTACTTC TRBV7-2 . many TRBJ2-7
CASSYGGGSSGANVLTF TGTGCCAGCAGTTACGGCGGAGGGAGCTCTGGGGCCAACGTCCTGACTTTC TRBV6-2/TRBV6-3 . . TRBJ2-6
CATSEPGTGLNF TGTGCCACCAGTGAACCCGGGACAGGTTTAAACTTC TRBV24-1 TRBD1 few TRBJ2-7
CASSLNGDRVHNEQFF TGTGCCAGCAGCTTAAACGGGGACAGGGTCCACAATGAGCAGTTCTTC TRBV7-9 TRBD1 . TRBJ2-1
CASSQARGQGLRYTF TGCGCCAGCAGCCAAGCCCGGGGACAGGGGTTGCGCTACACCTTC TRBV4-3 TRBD1 . TRBJ1-2
CASSFDRANTEAFF TGTGCCAGCAGCTTCGACAGGGCGAACACTGAAGCTTTCTTT TRBV11-2 TRBD1 few TRBJ1-1
CASSLTGKETQYF TGTGCCAGCAGCTTGACAGGAAAAGAGACCCAGTACTTC TRBV7-3 . few TRBJ2-5
CASSWETAAYNEQFF TGTGCCAGCAGCTGGGAGACCGCAGCCTACAATGAGCAGTTCTTC TRBV12-3/TRBV12-4 . many TRBJ2-1
CASSLAQGALGYEQYF TGTGCCAGCAGCTTAGCGCAGGGGGCTCTGGGCTACGAGCAGTACTTC TRBV7-2 TRBD1 few TRBJ2-7
CASSPAAGVNLKNIQYF TGTGCCAGCAGCCCCGCCGCCGGAGTTAATCTAAAAAACATTCAGTACTTC TRBV7-2 . few TRBJ2-4
CSVGMNTEAFF TGCAGCGTAGGCATGAACACTGAAGCTTTCTTT TRBV29-1 . few TRBJ1-1
CASSFRGSYNSPLHF TGTGCCAGCAGCTTCAGGGGGTCGTATAATTCACCCCTCCACTTT TRBV11-2 TRBD1 few TRBJ1-6
CSASDALRTDTQYF TGCAGTGCCTCCGACGCCCTCCGCACAGATACGCAGTATTTT TRBV20-1 . few TRBJ2-3
CASRSSSVNEQFF TGTGCCAGCAGATCATCTAGCGTCAATGAGCAGTTCTTC TRBV28 . few TRBJ2-1
CASSQSLQSYGYTF TGTGCCAGCAGCCAGAGCCTACAGAGCTATGGCTACACCTTC TRBV3-1 . few TRBJ1-2
CASSPTWTGARREQYF TGTGCCAGCAGTCCCACATGGACAGGTGCGAGGCGCGAGCAGTACTTC TRBV27 TRBD1 many TRBJ2-7
CASSLALNSPLHF TGTGCCAGCAGCCTCGCCCTTAATTCACCCCTCCACTTT TRBV3-1 . many TRBJ1-6
CASSYSGEGWSYNEQFF TGTGCCAGCAGTTACTCAGGGGAGGGGTGGTCCTACAATGAGCAGTTCTTC TRBV6-5 TRBD2 few TRBJ2-1
CASRPRGRGLDTGELFF TGTGCCAGCAGACCCCGAGGGAGGGGTCTCGACACCGGGGAGCTGTTTTTT TRBV12-3/TRBV12-4 TRBD2 few TRBJ2-2
CSIGQGARNEQFF TGCAGCATAGGACAGGGGGCGAGGAATGAGCAGTTCTTC TRBV29-1 TRBD1 many TRBJ2-1
CSASPTVSSEAFF TGCAGTGCTAGCCCGACAGTCTCATCTGAAGCTTTCTTT TRBV20-1 . . TRBJ1-1
CASSRRVGDGYTF TGTGCCAGCAGCCGAAGGGTGGGGGATGGCTACACCTTC TRBV12-3/TRBV12-4 . many TRBJ1-2
CASSLDLAGGQETQYF TGCGCCAGCAGCTTGGATTTAGCGGGGGGACAAGAGACCCAGTACTTC TRBV5-1 TRBD2 few TRBJ2-5